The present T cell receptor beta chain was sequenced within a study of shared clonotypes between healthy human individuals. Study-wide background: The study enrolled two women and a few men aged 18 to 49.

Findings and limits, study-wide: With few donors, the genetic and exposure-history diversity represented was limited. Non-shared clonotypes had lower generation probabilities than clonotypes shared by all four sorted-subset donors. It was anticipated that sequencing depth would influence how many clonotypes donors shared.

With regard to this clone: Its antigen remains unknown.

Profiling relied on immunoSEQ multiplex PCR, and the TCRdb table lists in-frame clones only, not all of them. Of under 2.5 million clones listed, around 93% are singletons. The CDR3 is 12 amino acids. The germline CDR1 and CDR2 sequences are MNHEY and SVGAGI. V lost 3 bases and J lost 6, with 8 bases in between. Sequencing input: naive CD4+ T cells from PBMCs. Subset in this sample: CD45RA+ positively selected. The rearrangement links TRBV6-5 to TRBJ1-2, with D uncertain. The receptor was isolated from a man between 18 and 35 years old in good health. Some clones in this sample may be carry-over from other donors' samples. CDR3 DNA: TGTGCCAGCAGTTATGCGGGTGATGGCTACACCTTC. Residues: CASSYAGDGYTF.